Listed here are 5 T cell receptor beta chains from one sample, sequenced in a study of T cell responses to AZD1222 COVID-19 vaccine. Assay: immunoSEQ multiplex PCR; the TCRdb copy retains only in-frame clones and omits some. The sample lists 25,000 to 35,000 clones, approximately 88% occurring once. The specimen comprised peripheral blood, sampled on day 0 of AZD1222 vaccination. Receptors were obtained from an adult in good health.

The gene calls are TRBV4-3 and TRBJ2-2; 7 bases fit TRBD1. Germline V gives CDR1 LGHNA, CDR2 YSLEER. With V trimmed by 2 bases and J by 3 bases, 6 bases remained unmatched. The CDR3 runs 16 residues. The CDR3 nucleotides are TGCGCCAGCAGCCAAAGGGGGACAGCTTACACCGGGGAGCTGTTTTTT. It translates to CASSQRGTAYTGELFF.

This clone appeared a single time. The V gene is TRBV19, the J gene TRBJ2-5; the D gene is possibly TRBD1 (5 bases). V lost 6 bases to trimming and J lost 0 bases, with 8 bases between them. Germline CDR1 LNHDA, CDR2 SQIVND (reference sequence). This CDR3 has 13 amino acids. CDR3 in amino acids: CASSSGYQETQYF. CDR3 sequence (DNA): TGTGCCAGTAGCTCAGGGTACCAAGAGACCCAGTACTTC.

This chain connects TRBV25-1 to TRBJ2-7, with D maybe TRBD1 (6 bases). The germline gives CDR1 MGHDK, CDR2 SYGVNS. The CDR3 covers 16 residues. Trimming pared 0 bases from V and 4 bases from J, leaving 16 bases between. The CDR3 region is CASSEYRAGAAYEQYF. The CDR3 DNA reads as TGTGCCAGCAGTGAATACCGGGCAGGGGCAGCGTACGAGCAGTACTTC.

CDR3 protein: CASSQEVASGRVGEQFF. The CDR3 DNA reads TGTGCCAGCAGCCAAGAGGTGGCTAGCGGGAGGGTCGGTGAGCAGTTCTTC. V gene TRBV3-1 (or the pseudogene TRBV3-2) combines with J gene TRBJ2-1; the match to TRBD2 covers 12 bases. The junction had 9 bases not matched to a gene; V was cut back by 0 bases and J by 9 bases. Germline V gene data show CDR1 as LGHDT and CDR2 as YNNKEL (reference sequence). This CDR3 has 17 residues.

The chain is built from TRBV27 and TRBJ2-7; 10 bases are a match to TRBD1. With V trimmed by 6 bases and J by 4 bases, 12 bases remained unmatched. Germline-derived CDR1 and CDR2 are MNHEY and SMNVEV (reference sequence). The CDR3 contains 16 residues. This chain's CDR3 is CASSDTPGQGMYEQYF. CDR3 coding DNA: TGTGCCAGCAGCGACACTCCGGGACAGGGGATGTACGAGCAGTACTTC.